This paragraph reports one TCR beta chain. The antigen is unknown. Documented time point: pre-sensitization, week 0. Noted treatment: therapeutic diphenylcyclopropenone sensitization with weekly scalp DPC. At every patch-test visit, blood was drawn before the patch test was applied. The record originates from a study of human T cells and chemical hapten exposure. Unique molecular identifiers were attached to individual cDNA molecules during library preparation. TCRdb analysed the RACE reads with MiXCR anew, one entry per CDR3 protein. The sample records tens of thousands of distinct CDR3 sequences, roughly a tenth being singletons. Study-wide findings and caveats: Having alopecia, donors may respond immunologically unlike healthy people.

The CDR3 consists of 15 residues. The junction had 7 bases not matched to a gene; V was cut back by 6 bases and J by 3 bases. Germline V CDR1 and CDR2: SNHLY, FYNNEI. Sequencing was performed on whole blood, taken in connection with sensitization to the hapten diphenylcyclopropenone (DPC). This TCR derives from a man between 40 and 49 years old with alopecia areata. Some clones in this sample may be carry-over from other donors' samples. The J gene is TRBJ2-5, the V gene TRBV2; 10 positions match TRBD1. CDR3 nucleotide sequence: TGTGCCAGCAGGGGACAGGGGTTGGACAAAGAGACCCAGTACTTC. This sequence encodes CASRGQGLDKETQYF.